This passage covers 31 T cell receptor beta chains from one sample sequenced in a study of T-cell reconstitution after alpha-beta-depleted transplantation in children. It was with unique molecular identifiers that the TCRbeta library was prepared. TCRdb fed the PCR reads into MiXCR, producing one record per CDR3 protein. The data hold around 270,000 distinct CDR3 sequences, with around 10% observed a single time. The material was PBMCs, obtained before TCRalphabeta/CD19-depleted stem cell transplant. All receptors derive from a boy under two years old with acute myeloid leukemia, due to receive a stem cell transplant.

The CDR3 sequence: CASSHDMGGHSYEQYF. For the CDR3, the DNA is TGTGCCAGCAGCCACGACATGGGAGGGCACTCCTACGAGCAGTACTTC. The rearrangement uses TRBV14 and TRBJ2-7; 7 bases fit TRBD2. The CDR3 is 16 amino acids. The trim removed 3 bases at V and 0 bases at J, leaving 8 bases unmatched. Germline V gene sequence: CDR1 SGHDN, CDR2 FVKESK.

With regard to this clonotype: A much larger clone lies a single base off, so this may be a read error. V gene TRBV9 combines with J gene TRBJ2-7; tentatively, D is TRBD1 (5 bases). Deletions cut 8 bases from V and 6 bases from J, with 18 bases between. Germline-derived CDR1 and CDR2 are SGDLS and YYNGEE. The CDR3 covers 13 residues. CDR3 bases: TGTGCCAGAAGCCCCACCCCAGGGCGCGAGCAGTACTTC. Amino acids: CARSPTPGREQYF. The full variable domain, in which reference TRBV9 and TRBJ2-7 provide the parts outside the CDR3, is DSGVTQTPKHLITATGQRVTLRCSPRSGDLSVYWYQQSLDQGLQFLIQYYNGEERAKGNILERFSAQQFPDLHSELNLSSLELGDSALYFCARSPTPGREQYFGPGTRLTVT.

Regarding this clonotype: A clone one base away is much larger, so this may be a read error. V and J are TRBV3-1 and TRBJ2-2; TRBD1 is a possible D gene (6 bases). Germline assignment: CDR1 LGHDT and CDR2 YNNKEL (reference sequence). The length of the CDR3 is 15 residues. Trimming removed 1 base at V and 3 bases at J, with 9 bases between. CDR3 amino acids: CASSQAQGYTGELFF. DNA for the CDR3: TGTGCCAGCAGCCAAGCCCAGGGGTACACCGGGGAGCTGTTTTTT.

CDR3 amino acids: CASSLDVQRGEQYF. DNA for the CDR3: TGCGCCAGCAGCTTGGACGTCCAACGGGGCGAGCAGTACTTC. V usage is TRBV5-1 and J usage is TRBJ2-7; a weak D match, TRBD2 (5 bases). The CDR3 is 14 amino acids. Trimming took off 0 bases at V and 6 bases at J, with 13 bases between the two ends. Germline CDR1 reads SGHRS; CDR2 reads YFSETQ.

This clonotype came up many times. The chain couples TRBV7-9 to TRBJ2-2; tentatively, D is TRBD1 (6 bases). V lost 4 bases and J 6 bases, leaving 15 bases between the germline ends. CDR3 length: 15 amino acids. The germline V gene has CDR1 SEHNR and CDR2 FQNEAQ (reference sequence). The CDR3 DNA sequence: TGTGCCAGCAGCTCCTCCACAGGGTACCCCGGGGAGCTGTTTTTT. As protein: CASSSSTGYPGELFF.

On this clonotype: The junction departs from germline at one end; a sequencing error may be responsible. The V call is TRBV7-9, the J call TRBJ2-1; 8 positions match TRBD2. Germline V CDR1 and CDR2: SEHNR, FQNEAQ (reference sequence). The CDR3 covers 15 residues. The CDR3 DNA sequence: TGTGCCAGCAGCCCCCACGGGGGGGCGGGCAATGACCAGTTCTTC. It translates to CASSPHGGAGNDQFF.

At least ten counts were recorded for this clonotype. The gene calls are TRBV15 and TRBJ1-1, with D possibly TRBD1 on 6 matching bases. V lost 1 base, J lost 6 bases, and 18 bases lay in between. The CDR3 covers 16 residues. The V gene's germline CDR1 is LNHNV and CDR2 YYDKDF (reference sequence). In DNA, the CDR3 is TGTGCCACCAGCAGAGCCGGGGACACCGCTGCCGCTGAAGCTTTCTTT. It encodes CATSRAGDTAAAEAFF.

Ten or more counts support this clonotype. V is TRBV12-3 or TRBV12-4 and J is TRBJ1-2; no reliable D call. The germline V and J ends were trimmed by 5 bases and 5 bases, with 15 bases remaining between them. CDR3 size: 14 residues. The CDR3 sequence: CASSLSHGPYGYTF. For the CDR3, the DNA is TGTGCCAGCAGTCTATCCCATGGCCCTTATGGCTACACCTTC.

This clonotype was found many times. This rearrangement joins TRBV28 to TRBJ1-5; D call uncertain. V was pared by 6 bases and J by 0 bases, with 12 bases between. Per germline, CDR1 MDHEN and CDR2 SYDVKM. This CDR3 has 15 residues. As DNA, the CDR3 is TGTGCCAGCAGCCCTGCGGGGTATAGCAATCAGCCCCAGCATTTT. Translation: CASSPAGYSNQPQHF.

The gene calls are TRBV10-3 and TRBJ1-2; D unresolved. V lost 3 bases and J 1 base, leaving 9 bases between the germline ends. The CDR3 is 14 residues long. The V gene's germline CDR1 is ENHRY and CDR2 SYGVKD. CDR3 DNA: TGTGCCATCAGTGACCTCCGGGTTAACTATGGCTACACCTTC. Residues: CAISDLRVNYGYTF.

This clonotype came up many times. This chain connects TRBV5-1 to TRBJ2-7; TRBD2 is a possible D gene (6 bases). V lost 4 bases, J lost 2 bases, and 13 bases lay in between. This CDR3 comprises 14 residues. Germline lookup yields CDR1 SGHRS and CDR2 YFSETQ. CDR3 DNA sequence: TGCGCCAGCAGCCAGGGCCCGGGGGCCTACGAGCAGTACTTC. This translates into CASSQGPGAYEQYF.

This clonotype occurred many times. The V gene is TRBV6-6, the J gene TRBJ1-5; D is unresolved. With 6 bases removed from V and 9 bases from J, the gap between germline ends came to 9 bases. The CDR3 is 11 amino acids. Germline lookup yields CDR1 MNHNY and CDR2 SVGAGI (reference sequence). CDR3 in DNA: TGTGCCAGCAGGAGACTGCGGCCCCAGCATTTT. This sequence encodes CASRRLRPQHF.

Concerning this clonotype itself: A much larger clone differs from this one at a single base, so this may be a read error. The chain joins TRBV6-5 to TRBJ2-4; TRBD2 is a possible D gene (6 bases). Germline CDR1 MNHEY, CDR2 SVGAGI. V was clipped by 4 bases and J by 0 bases, with 13 bases between them. The CDR3 is made up of 16 amino acids. CDR3 coding DNA: TGTGCCAGCAGTTGGGGACGGGGGAGAGCCAAAAACATTCAGTACTTC. Protein product: CASSWGRGRAKNIQYF.

This clonotype was seen ten or more times. CDR3 nucleotide sequence: TGCAGTGCTAGGACTAGCACAGATACGCAGTATTTT. This sequence encodes CSARTSTDTQYF. The chain recombines TRBV20-1 with TRBJ2-3; D gene unclear. Trimming shortened V by 3 bases and J by 0 bases, and 4 bases separated the two germline ends. The CDR3 runs to 12 residues. The germline V gene encodes CDR1 DFQATT and CDR2 SNEGSKA (reference sequence).

This clonotype was seen at least ten times. This sequence joins TRBV30 and TRBJ1-1; D might be TRBD1 (6 bases). Germline V CDR1 and CDR2: GTSNPN, SVGIG (reference sequence). V gave up 1 base and J gave up 7 bases, with 7 bases separating them. The CDR3 is 11 amino acids. The CDR3 DNA follows: TGTGCCTGGAGTGGACAGGTTGAAGCTTTCTTT. Its translation is CAWSGQVEAFF.

This clonotype was seen ten or more times. CDR3 sequence: CASSSTGIDEKLFF. The CDR3 DNA follows: TGTGCCAGCAGCTCGACAGGGATAGACGAAAAACTGTTTTTT. The chain carries TRBV7-9 and TRBJ1-4; the match to TRBD1 covers 7 bases. The V gene end was trimmed by 4 bases and the J gene end by 8 bases; junction bases not matched to a gene: 7. In germline, CDR1 is SEHNR, CDR2 FQNEAQ (reference sequence). CDR3 length: 14 residues.

At least ten counts were recorded for this clonotype. The chain has TRBV12-3 or TRBV12-4 and TRBJ2-4; possible D gene TRBD1, 5 bases. V was shortened by 5 bases and J by 0 bases, with 14 bases between the two germline ends. The CDR3 is 16 residues long. The CDR3 DNA follows: TGTGCCAGCAGTCCCGACAGCTACCTAGCCAAAAACATTCAGTACTTC. Translated: CASSPDSYLAKNIQYF.

This clonotype was seen ten or more times. The chain combines TRBV9 with TRBJ1-2; D is possibly TRBD1 (5 bases). CDR1 is SGDLS, CDR2 YYNGEE, per germline. Trimming pared 0 bases from V and 0 bases from J, leaving 12 bases between. This CDR3 comprises 16 residues. The CDR3 sequence: CASSVGPGPSNYGYTF. The CDR3 region has the DNA TGTGCCAGCAGCGTAGGCCCAGGGCCCTCTAACTATGGCTACACCTTC.

This clonotype was observed at least ten times. The chain uses TRBV7-8 and TRBJ2-7, with 8 bases that match TRBD1. V gave up 8 bases and J gave up 3 bases; unmatched junction bases: 18. This CDR3 region has 17 residues. The germline gives CDR1 SGHVS, CDR2 FQNEAQ. The DNA of the CDR3 is TGTGCCAGCTCCCCTCGGGGAGCAGGGGGCGCTTACTACGAGCAGTACTTC. Its translation is CASSPRGAGGAYYEQYF.

This clonotype was recorded at least ten times. This chain links TRBV5-4 with TRBJ2-3, with D possibly matching TRBD2 (6 bases). Trimming took 1 base from V and 4 from J, leaving 13 bases between them. Germline V gene data show CDR1 as SGHNT and CDR2 as YYREEE (reference sequence). There are 15 residues in the CDR3. CDR3 region: CASSLPGTSSDTQYF. In DNA, the CDR3 is TGTGCCAGCAGCTTGCCCGGGACTTCTTCAGATACGCAGTATTTT.

The V and J genes are TRBV5-1 and TRBJ1-1; D is possibly TRBD1 (6 bases). Germline V gives CDR1 SGHRS, CDR2 YFSETQ. The CDR3 totals 15 residues. V lost 2 bases to trimming and J lost 1 base, with 12 bases between them. DNA for the CDR3: TGCGCCAGCAGCTTTTGGATACAGGGGAACACTGAAGCTTTCTTT. Protein product: CASSFWIQGNTEAFF.

This clonotype was detected ten times or more. This chain connects TRBV11-2 to TRBJ2-1; D gene ambiguous. Trimming took 7 bases from V and 5 from J, leaving 18 bases between them. The CDR3 covers 15 residues. The germline gives CDR1 SGHAT, CDR2 FQNNGV. The CDR3 is CASTRGVAADNEQFF. CDR3 coding DNA: TGTGCCAGCACCCGCGGAGTGGCTGCCGACAATGAGCAGTTCTTC.

Only a few counts were recorded for this clonotype. This chain connects TRBV6-5 to TRBJ1-5; D gene uncertain. Deletions cut 0 bases from V and 1 base from J, with 7 bases between. This CDR3 is built from 15 residues. The germline V gene has CDR1 MNHEY and CDR2 SVGAGI. CDR3 residues: CASSYSAVSNQPQHF. The CDR3 DNA is TGTGCCAGCAGTTACTCGGCGGTGAGCAATCAGCCCCAGCATTTT.

The J gene is TRBJ1-1, the V gene TRBV19, with 7 nucleotides matching TRBD1. Losses at the gene ends were 6 bases for V and 3 bases for J; bases not matched to a gene: 7. The CDR3 extends over 14 amino acids. Germline CDR1 and CDR2: LNHDA and SQIVND (reference sequence). This CDR3 is CASSPDREYTEAFF. The CDR3 DNA follows: TGTGCCAGTAGCCCTGACAGGGAATACACTGAAGCTTTCTTT. Full variable domain (missing parts from reference TRBV19 and TRBJ1-1): DGGITQSPKYLFRKEGQNVTLSCEQNLNHDAMYWYRQDPGQGLRLIYYSQIVNDFQKGDIAEGYSVSREKKESFPLTVTSAQKNPTAFYLCASSPDREYTEAFFGQGTRLTVV.

Worth noting for this clonotype: Being one base from a much bigger clone, this may be a read error. Likely a read error: the CDR3 ends without its conserved phenylalanine or tryptophan. The V call is TRBV15, the J call TRBJ2-3, with D unclear. This CDR3 region has 16 residues. The V end lost 3 bases, the J end lost 2 bases, and 15 bases lay between the germline ends. Germline loops: CDR1 LNHNV, CDR2 YYDKDF (reference sequence). The CDR3 DNA follows: TGTGCCACCAGCAGTGCCTTACGTTCCCACACAGATACGCAGTATTTG. Residues: CATSSALRSHTDTQYL.

The chain employs TRBV14 and TRBJ1-3; possibly TRBD1 for D (5 bases). The germline CDR1 and CDR2 sequences are SGHDN and FVKESK. V shed 1 base and J shed 11 bases, with 18 bases lying between them. The CDR3 contains 15 residues. CDR3 protein: CASSQGTGPRWAIYF. Here the CDR3 DNA reads TGTGCCAGCAGCCAAGGAACGGGGCCTCGCTGGGCCATATATTTT.

This sequence joins TRBV28 and TRBJ1-2, with 7 bases identical to TRBD1. Germline-derived CDR1 and CDR2 are MDHEN and SYDVKM. V gave up 2 bases and J gave up 7 bases; unmatched junction bases: 16. This CDR3 region has 17 residues. The CDR3 sequence: CASSLPPTGMKFGGYTF. Written as DNA, the CDR3 is TGTGCCAGCAGTTTACCTCCGACAGGGATGAAGTTTGGTGGCTACACCTTC.

This clonotype was recorded at least ten times. The chain is built from TRBV4-2 and TRBJ2-3; 7 bases are a match to TRBD2. CDR1 is LGHNA, CDR2 YNFKEQ, per germline. Trimming removed 0 bases from V and 7 bases from J; junction bases left unmatched: 4. This CDR3 is 14 amino acids long. The CDR3, as DNA: TGTGCCAGCAGCCAAGACAGCGGGGTTTATACGCAGTATTTT. Protein sequence: CASSQDSGVYTQYF.

This clonotype was detected ten times or more. This chain links TRBV4-3 with TRBJ2-7; the match to TRBD1 covers 8 bases. J was trimmed by 6 bases and V by 4 bases; bases with no gene match: 5. CDR3 length equals 13 residues. The germline gives CDR1 LGHNA, CDR2 YSLEER. The chain's CDR3 is CASSRGQGGEQYF. The CDR3 DNA reads as TGCGCCAGCAGCCGCGGACAGGGCGGCGAGCAGTACTTC.

This clonotype was recorded many times. The chain recombines TRBV4-2 with TRBJ2-7, with 13 bases matching TRBD2. CDR3 length: 19 residues. V gave up 1 base and J gave up 4 bases; unmatched junction bases: 13. Germline-derived CDR1 and CDR2 are LGHNA and YNFKEQ. For the CDR3, the DNA is TGTGCCAGCAGCCAAGCCCTACTAGCGGGAGGGCCTCGAGGGTACGAGCAGTACTTC. Translation: CASSQALLAGGPRGYEQYF.

This clonotype occurred many times. J is TRBJ1-5 and V is TRBV5-5; D might be TRBD1 (6 bases). The CDR3 covers 14 residues. Trimming took off 2 bases at V and 7 bases at J, with 13 bases between the two ends. CDR1 is SGHKS and CDR2 is YYEKEE in the germline V gene (reference sequence). Written as DNA, the CDR3 is TGTGCCAGCAGCTTCACAGGGTTCCAACAGCCCCAGCATTTT. This gives the protein CASSFTGFQQPQHF.